The source of this TCR beta chain is a study of CD4+ T cells in melanoma (dated by TCRdb to between 2020 and 2023). A note on the overall study: The study examined neoantigen-specific CD4+ T cells in human melanoma. General study outcomes and caveats: Neoantigen-specific CD4+ T cells in melanoma were reported to have a range of differentiation states. The report described a correlation between neoantigen-specific CD4+ T cells and the function of CD8+ T cells, macrophages and B cells.

The CDR3 sequence holds 16 residues, the cysteine and phenylalanine included. The only DNA kept is the CDR3, 48 bases in frame from the first base. V ends up 1 base short and J 11 bases short, with an unmatched junction base count of 14. Based on the germline V gene, the CDR1 and CDR2 sequences are MNHNS and SASEGT. The receptor library was made with the immunoSEQ multiplex PCR assay. The clones in this table, taken by TCRdb from immuneACCESS, are in-frame only. Not every clone is retained; where verified, under half of the shortfall comes from an unresolved V gene, and the cause of the rest is unknown. The sample includes 13,000 or so clones, with around 68% observed a single time. The ten largest account for 15% to 20% of the sample. Patients with melanoma were used as donors. For this clone: This receptor's antigen is unknown. Per-nucleotide qualities are absent, and no much larger clonotype sits a single base away.

The origin of this receptor is a human donor with melanoma. Recombination linked TRBV6-1 to TRBJ1-3, with 7 bases matching TRBD1. The sample consisted of cells from a culture (not recorded whether cultured in vitro). This receptor has the CDR3 CASSEGLRQGHRAIYF. The bases read TGTGCCAGCAGTGAAGGTTTGAGACAGGGACACAGGGCCATATATTTT.